This TCR beta chain was captured by sequencing in a study of neurological immune-mediated disorders (dated by TCRdb to the late 2010s). Looking at the study overall: Among the approximately 34 multiple sclerosis patients, relapsing-remitting MS was present in some 31 and secondary progressive MS was present in 3. Alongside PBMC samples, the set of around 99 TCR-beta libraries contained longitudinal samples, technical triplicates, and paired CD4+ and CD8+ T-cell subsets that had been sorted. The cohort was made up of about 65 subjects, consisting of some 14 HAM/TSP patients, around 35 multiple sclerosis patients and around 20 healthy controls. Peripheral blood TCR-beta repertoires from patients with HTLV-I-associated myelopathy (HAM/TSP), patients with multiple sclerosis, and healthy controls were compared in the study using UMI-based sequencing.

V and J are truncated by 1 base and 4 bases respectively, leaving an intervening sequence of 7 bases. The CDR3 covers 14 residues, taking in both the cysteine and the phenylalanine. Only the CDR3 DNA stays, 42 bases, in frame from base 1. CDR1 and CDR2, per the germline V gene, are LGHNA and YNFKEQ. cDNA synthesis used template-switch 5'RACE with a primer carrying a 10-nucleotide random unique molecular identifier tagging each TCR transcript. Every sequencing run covered 15-18 subjects and yielded more than 160 million TCR-beta sequences. The RNeasy kit was used to extract total RNA. The KAPA Real-time Library Amplification kit was used to amplify TCR-beta VDJ regions with primers for the TCR constant region and the 5'RACE anchor. A first PCR added sample indexes and Illumina adaptors, and a second PCR then raised library yield. The roughly 650 bp TCR product was size-selected on a 2% E-gel SizeSelection system after Ampure bead purification. Before pooling, library quality was checked on a Bioanalyzer, concentration was measured with Qubit, and libraries were quantified with the Kapa Library Quantification kit. An Illumina HiSeq 2500 was used to sequence the libraries paired-end at 2 x 150 bp. To increase sequence diversity, roughly 24-31% phiX was spiked into each library pool. The authors' analysis ran thus. Quality-filtered reads were processed with the UMI-based MiGEC pipeline, and over 75% of raw TCR sequences were removed by the MiGEC pipeline during error correction. IMGT germline references were used for aligning VDJ genes, and each clonotype was defined as a unique CDR3 amino acid sequence together with its V-J genes. VDJtools evaluated clonal expansion, Shannon diversity and CDR3 relatedness (CalcPairwiseDistances, ClusterSamples); CLCbio workbench built phylogenetic trees. A clone was classed as expanded if it had 8 or more unique UMIs, a cutoff based on coefficient-of-variation modelling across technical triplicates. TCRdb trimmed public reads at Q25 via fastp, called clones via MiXCR and kept in-frame beta chains. Each entry merges the rows of one CDR3 protein and shows their most common DNA and genes. The V and J calls, along with clone size, are taken from TCRdb and not from the paper's own processing. The sample contains about 48,000 distinct CDR3 sequences, about 2% of them found a single time. The top ten hold around 2.3% of the sample.

Overall study outcomes, separate from this receptor: No identical CDR3 amino acid sequences were found to be shared among expanded clones across subjects, suggesting that TCR-beta repertoires were private in all groups. Phylogenetic analysis grouped repertoires from 18 of 34 MS patients into a cluster of related CDR3 sequences, suggesting a possible repertoire-level signature. TCR clonal expansion was highest in HAM/TSP patients and lowest in MS patients, with MS patients falling below even healthy controls. No clinical or MRI features were associated with the MS cluster, and the authors said that larger cohorts are needed.

Libraries from unsorted PBMCs were made from 2 million PBMCs kept in RNAlater at -80 degrees C until RNA extraction. Multiple sclerosis patients were enrolled in a US clinical protocol under which disease progression was evaluated by magnetic resonance imaging. Peripheral blood was subjected to Ficoll-Hypaque density gradient centrifugation to isolate PBMCs, which were then cryopreserved in liquid nitrogen. Concerning this clonotype: The antigen it binds to is not known. Within one base of it there is no much larger clone, and no base qualities were kept.

Sequencing was done on a sample of PBMCs. The V and J segments used are TRBV4-2 and TRBJ1-4; confidence is insufficient to name the D gene. This TCR was sampled from a middle-aged woman with multiple sclerosis. CDR3 reads: CASSQGSLNEKLFF. In nucleotide form, the sequence is TGTGCCAGCAGCCAAGGCAGCCTTAATGAAAAACTGTTTTTT.